The 4 T cell receptor beta chains in this list originate from one sample, sequenced in a study of Tregs in tolerant kidney transplant recipients. These receptors have no known antigen. Using immunoSEQ multiplex PCR, the repertoire was profiled, and TCRdb retains in-frame clones only, with some absent. The table lists more than 25,000 clones, approximately 83% of them singletons. The sample consisted of Tregs from blood cultured with allogeneic cells. These TCRs come from a human donor in good health.

This clone was counted once. V is TRBV7-3 and J is TRBJ2-1, with D hard to call. Trimming took off 6 bases at V and 4 bases at J, with 16 bases between the two ends. The germline V gene encodes CDR1 SGHTA and CDR2 FQGTGA. The CDR3 contains 15 residues. CDR3 region: CASSTRVGLYNEQFF. CDR3 sequence (DNA): TGTGCCAGCAGTACACGGGTAGGGCTTTACAATGAGCAGTTCTTC.

This clone was seen a handful of times. The J gene is TRBJ2-3, the V gene TRBV4-3; the D call may be TRBD1 or TRBD2 (7 bases each). V was shortened by 0 bases and J by 3 bases, with 13 bases between the two germline ends. The CDR3 consists of 16 residues. Germline CDR1 is LGHNA and CDR2 is YSLEER. The chain's CDR3 is CASSQDSQGGTDTQYF. CDR3 coding DNA: TGCGCCAGCAGCCAAGATAGCCAGGGGGGGACAGATACGCAGTATTTT.

The CDR3 DNA is TGTGCCAGCAGTTACTTCGTGGGCGGGGGGCCCGGGGAGCTGTTTTTT. This codes for CASSYFVGGGPGELFF. The chain has TRBV6-5 and TRBJ2-2, with TRBD2 matching 8 bases. J gave up 6 bases and V 1 base, and 7 bases lay outside the gene matches. The germline V gene has CDR1 MNHEY and CDR2 SVGAGI. This CDR3 comprises 16 residues.

This sequence joins TRBV7-9 and TRBJ2-5; 12 bases agree with TRBD2. V shed 8 bases and J 2 bases; nucleotides not matched to a gene: 6. There are 15 residues in the CDR3. Germline values: CDR1 SEHNR, CDR2 FQNEAQ (reference sequence). DNA of the CDR3: TGTGCCAGCGGTAGGACTAGCGGGGAACAAGAGACCCAGTACTTC. Protein: CASGRTSGEQETQYF. Full variable domain (rest looked up from reference TRBV7-9 and TRBJ2-5): DTGVSQNPRHKITKRGQNVTFRCDPISEHNRLYWYRQTLGQGPEFLTYFQNEAQLEKSRLLSDRFSAERPKGSFSTLEIQRTEQGDSAMYLCASGRTSGEQETQYFGPGTRLLVL.